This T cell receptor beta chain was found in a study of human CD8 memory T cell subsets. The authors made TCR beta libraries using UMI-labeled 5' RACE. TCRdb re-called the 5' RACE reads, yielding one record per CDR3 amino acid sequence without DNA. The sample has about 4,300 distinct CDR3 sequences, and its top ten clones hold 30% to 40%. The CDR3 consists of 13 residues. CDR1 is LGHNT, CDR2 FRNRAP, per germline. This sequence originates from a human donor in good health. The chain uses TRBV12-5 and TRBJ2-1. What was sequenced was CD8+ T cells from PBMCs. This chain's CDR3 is CASGFHPGQEQFF.